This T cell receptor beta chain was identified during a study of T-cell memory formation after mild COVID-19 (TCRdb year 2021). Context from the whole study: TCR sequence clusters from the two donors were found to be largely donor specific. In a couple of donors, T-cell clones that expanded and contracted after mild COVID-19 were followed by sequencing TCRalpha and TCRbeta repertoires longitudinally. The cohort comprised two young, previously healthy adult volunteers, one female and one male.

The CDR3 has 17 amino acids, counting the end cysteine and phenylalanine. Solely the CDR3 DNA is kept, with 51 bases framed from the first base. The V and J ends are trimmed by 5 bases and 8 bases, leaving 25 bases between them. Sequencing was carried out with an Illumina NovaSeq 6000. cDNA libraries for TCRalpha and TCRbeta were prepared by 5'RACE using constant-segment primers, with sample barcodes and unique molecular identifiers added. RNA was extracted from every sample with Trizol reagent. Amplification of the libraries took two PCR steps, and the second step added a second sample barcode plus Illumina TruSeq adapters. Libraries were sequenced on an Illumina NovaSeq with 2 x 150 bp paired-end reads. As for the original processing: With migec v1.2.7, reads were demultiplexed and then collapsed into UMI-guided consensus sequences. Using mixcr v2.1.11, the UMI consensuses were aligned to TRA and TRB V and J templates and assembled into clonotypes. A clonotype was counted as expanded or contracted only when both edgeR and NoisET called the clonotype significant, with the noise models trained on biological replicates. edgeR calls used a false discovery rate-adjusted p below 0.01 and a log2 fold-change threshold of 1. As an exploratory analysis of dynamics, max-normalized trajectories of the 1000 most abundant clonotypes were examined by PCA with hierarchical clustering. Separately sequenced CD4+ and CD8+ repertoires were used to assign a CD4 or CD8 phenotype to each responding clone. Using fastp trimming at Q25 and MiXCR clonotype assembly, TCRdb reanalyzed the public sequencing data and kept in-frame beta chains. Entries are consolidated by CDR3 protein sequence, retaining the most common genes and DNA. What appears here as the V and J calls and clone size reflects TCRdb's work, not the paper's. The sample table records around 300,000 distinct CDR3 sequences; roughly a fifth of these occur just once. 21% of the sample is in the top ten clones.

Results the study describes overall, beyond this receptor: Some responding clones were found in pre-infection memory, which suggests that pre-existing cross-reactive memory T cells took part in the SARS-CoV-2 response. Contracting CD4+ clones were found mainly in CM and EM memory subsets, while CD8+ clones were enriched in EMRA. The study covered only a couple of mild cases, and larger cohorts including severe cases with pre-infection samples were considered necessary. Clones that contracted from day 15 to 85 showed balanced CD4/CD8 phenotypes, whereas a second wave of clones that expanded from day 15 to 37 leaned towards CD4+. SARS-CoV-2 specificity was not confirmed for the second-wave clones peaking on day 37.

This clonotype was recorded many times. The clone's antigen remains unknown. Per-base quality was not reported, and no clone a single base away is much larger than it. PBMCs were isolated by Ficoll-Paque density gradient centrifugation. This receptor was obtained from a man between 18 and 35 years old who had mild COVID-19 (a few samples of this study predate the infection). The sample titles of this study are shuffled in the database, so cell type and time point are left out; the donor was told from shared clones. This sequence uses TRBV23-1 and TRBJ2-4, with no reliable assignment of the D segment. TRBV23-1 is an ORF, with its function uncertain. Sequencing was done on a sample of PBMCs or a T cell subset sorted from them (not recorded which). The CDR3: CASSIPVWPLPKDIQYF. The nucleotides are TGCGCCAGCAGTATTCCCGTGTGGCCCTTGCCCAAGGACATTCAGTACTTC.